The T cell receptor (beta chain) described here comes from a study of blood T cell repertoires in COVID-19. As for the study in general: From the United States, Italy and Spain came samples of acute and convalescent COVID-19.

The CDR3 spans 14 residues. Germline CDR1 and CDR2: SNHLY and FYNNEI. Trimming shortened V by 5 bases and J by 10 bases, and 15 bases separated the two germline ends. Authors' processing steps: Amplification of reference gene primers was used by the study to estimate nucleated cell counts. Produced via immunoSEQ multiplex PCR; TCRdb's table is partial and in-frame only. V, J and clone size are taken as reported in that table, and D and trimming were inferred from the DNA itself. The data hold under 150,000 clones, with approximately 88% observed a single time. The genes are TRBV2 and TRBJ1-6; D is unresolved. The source material was peripheral blood. This receptor was taken from a woman at least 80 years old with acute or convalescent COVID-19. CDR3: CASSLGPGNSPLHF. DNA for the CDR3: TGTGCCAGCAGTCTTGGCCCCGGGAACTCACCCCTCCACTTT.